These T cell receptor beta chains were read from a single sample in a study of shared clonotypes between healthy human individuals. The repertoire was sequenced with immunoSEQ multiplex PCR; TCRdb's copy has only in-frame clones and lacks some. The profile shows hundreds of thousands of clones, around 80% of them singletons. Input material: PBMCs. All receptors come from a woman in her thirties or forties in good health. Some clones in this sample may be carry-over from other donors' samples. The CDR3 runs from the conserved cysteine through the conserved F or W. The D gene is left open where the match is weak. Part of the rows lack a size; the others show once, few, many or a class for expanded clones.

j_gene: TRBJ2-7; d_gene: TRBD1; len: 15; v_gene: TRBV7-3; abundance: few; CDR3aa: CASSLSGQGHDEQYF; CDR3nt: TGTGCCAGCAGCTTATCCGGACAGGGGCATGACGAGCAGTACTTC
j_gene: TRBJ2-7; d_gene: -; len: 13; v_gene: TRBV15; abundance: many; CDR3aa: CATSNDVAREQYF; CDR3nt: TGTGCCACCAGCAACGATGTGGCACGCGAGCAGTACTTC
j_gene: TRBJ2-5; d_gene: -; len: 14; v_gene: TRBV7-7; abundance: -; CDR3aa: CASSLGLEGETQYF; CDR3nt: TGTGCCAGCAGCTTAGGACTAGAGGGAGAGACCCAGTACTTC
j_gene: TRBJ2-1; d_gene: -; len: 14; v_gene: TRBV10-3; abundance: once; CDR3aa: CAISARGPDNEQFF; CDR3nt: TGTGCCATCAGTGCTAGGGGACCCGACAATGAGCAGTTCTTC
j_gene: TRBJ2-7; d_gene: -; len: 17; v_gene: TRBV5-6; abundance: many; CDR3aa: CASSFLESLFGSYEQYF; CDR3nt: TGTGCCAGCAGCTTTTTGGAAAGTCTGTTTGGCTCCTACGAGCAGTACTTC
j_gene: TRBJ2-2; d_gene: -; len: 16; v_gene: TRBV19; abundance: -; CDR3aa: CASRKPGLGRTGELFF; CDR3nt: TGTGCCAGTCGAAAACCGGGACTCGGAAGGACCGGGGAGCTGTTTTTT
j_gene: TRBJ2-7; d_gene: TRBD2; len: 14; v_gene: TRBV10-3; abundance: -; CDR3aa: CAISSASGSSQQYF; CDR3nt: TGTGCCATCAGTAGCGCTAGCGGGAGTTCCCAGCAGTACTTC
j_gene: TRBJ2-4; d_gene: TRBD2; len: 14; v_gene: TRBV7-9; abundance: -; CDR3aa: CASRRTSGIDIQYF; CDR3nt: TGTGCCAGCAGACGAACTAGCGGGATAGACATTCAGTACTTC
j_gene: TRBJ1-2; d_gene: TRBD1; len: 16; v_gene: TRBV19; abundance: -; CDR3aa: CASSILDRVLNYGYTF; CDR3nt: TGTGCCAGTAGTATACTCGACAGGGTTTTGAACTATGGCTACACCTTC
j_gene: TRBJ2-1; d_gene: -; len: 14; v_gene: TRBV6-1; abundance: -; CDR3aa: CASSVPFRYNEQFF; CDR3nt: TGTGCCAGCAGTGTCCCCTTTAGGTACAATGAGCAGTTCTTC
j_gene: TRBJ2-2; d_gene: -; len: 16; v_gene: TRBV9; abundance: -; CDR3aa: CASSVGATLNTGELFF; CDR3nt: TGTGCCAGCAGCGTAGGTGCTACCTTAAACACCGGGGAGCTGTTTTTT
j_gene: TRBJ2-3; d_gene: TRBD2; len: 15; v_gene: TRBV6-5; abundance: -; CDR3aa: CASSVKRGATDTQYF; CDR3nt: TGTGCCAGCAGTGTCAAGCGGGGAGCCACAGATACGCAGTATTTT
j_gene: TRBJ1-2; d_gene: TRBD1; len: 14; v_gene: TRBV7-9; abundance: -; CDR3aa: CASSFGQGNYGYTF; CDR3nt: TGTGCCAGCAGTTTCGGACAGGGGAACTATGGCTACACCTTC
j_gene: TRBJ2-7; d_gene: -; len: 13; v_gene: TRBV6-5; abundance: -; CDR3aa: CASSLGGVGEQYF; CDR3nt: TGTGCCAGCAGTTTAGGGGGGGTTGGCGAGCAGTACTTC
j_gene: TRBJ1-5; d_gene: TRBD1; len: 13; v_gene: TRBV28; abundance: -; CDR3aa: CASDRGYNQPQHF; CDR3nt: TGTGCCAGCGACAGGGGATACAATCAGCCCCAGCATTTT
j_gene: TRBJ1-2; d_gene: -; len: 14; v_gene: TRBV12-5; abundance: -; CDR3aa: CASGSLGGLDGYTF; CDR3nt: TGTGCTAGTGGTTCATTGGGGGGGCTGGATGGCTACACCTTC
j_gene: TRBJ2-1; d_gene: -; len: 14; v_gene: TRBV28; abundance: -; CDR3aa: CASVGAPGYNEQFF; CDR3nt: TGTGCCAGCGTCGGGGCCCCGGGGTACAATGAGCAGTTCTTC
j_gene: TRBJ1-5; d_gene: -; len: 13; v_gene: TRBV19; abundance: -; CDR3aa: CASSIGGVGPQHF; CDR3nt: TGTGCCAGTAGTATAGGGGGAGTTGGGCCCCAGCATTTT
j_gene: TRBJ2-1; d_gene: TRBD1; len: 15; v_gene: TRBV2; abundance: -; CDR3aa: CASSGTGGAYNEQFF; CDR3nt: TGTGCCAGCAGTGGGACAGGGGGCGCCTACAATGAGCAGTTCTTC
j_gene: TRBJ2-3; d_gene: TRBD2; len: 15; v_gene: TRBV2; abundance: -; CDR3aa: CASSGPAGSTDTQYF; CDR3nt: TGTGCCAGCAGTGGCCCAGCGGGATCAACAGATACGCAGTATTTT
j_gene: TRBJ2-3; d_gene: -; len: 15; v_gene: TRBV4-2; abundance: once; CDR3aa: CASSQGDYRADTQYF; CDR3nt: TGTGCCAGCAGCCAAGGAGACTACCGCGCAGATACGCAGTATTTT
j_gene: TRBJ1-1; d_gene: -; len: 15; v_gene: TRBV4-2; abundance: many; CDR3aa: CASSQGGTLSTEAFF; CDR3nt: TGTGCCAGCAGCCAAGGAGGGACCCTGAGCACTGAAGCTTTCTTT
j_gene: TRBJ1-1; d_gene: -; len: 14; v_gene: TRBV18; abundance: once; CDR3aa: CASSPPGRAVEAFF; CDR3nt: TGTGCCAGCTCACCACCTGGACGGGCGGTTGAAGCTTTCTTT
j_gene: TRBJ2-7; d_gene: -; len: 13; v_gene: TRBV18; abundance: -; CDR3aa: CASSPGASYEQYF; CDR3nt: TGTGCCAGCTCACCAGGGGCCTCCTACGAGCAGTACTTC
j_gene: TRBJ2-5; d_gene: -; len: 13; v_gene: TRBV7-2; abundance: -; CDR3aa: CASSRDNQETQYF; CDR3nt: TGTGCCAGCAGCCGTGACAATCAAGAGACCCAGTACTTC
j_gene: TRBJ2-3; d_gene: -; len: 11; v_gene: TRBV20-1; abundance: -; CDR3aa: CRAVYADTQYF; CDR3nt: TGCAGAGCGGTATACGCAGATACGCAGTATTTT
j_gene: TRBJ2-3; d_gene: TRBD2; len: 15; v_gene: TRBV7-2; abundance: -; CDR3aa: CASSLTSGGGDTQYF; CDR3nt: TGTGCCAGCAGCTTAACTAGCGGGGGAGGGGATACGCAGTATTTT
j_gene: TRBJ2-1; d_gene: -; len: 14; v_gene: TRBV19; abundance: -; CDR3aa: CASLPGESGNEQFF; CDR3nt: TGTGCCAGTCTCCCCGGCGAGTCGGGCAATGAGCAGTTCTTC
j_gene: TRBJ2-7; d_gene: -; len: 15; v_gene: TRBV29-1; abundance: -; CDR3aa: CSVVYGTRVPYEQYF; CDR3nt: TGCAGCGTTGTGTACGGGACCCGGGTTCCCTACGAGCAGTACTTC
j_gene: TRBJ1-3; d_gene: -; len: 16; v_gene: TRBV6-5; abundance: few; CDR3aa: CASSYGFLSSGNTIYF; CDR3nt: TGTGCCAGCAGTTACGGTTTCCTGAGCTCTGGAAACACCATATATTTT
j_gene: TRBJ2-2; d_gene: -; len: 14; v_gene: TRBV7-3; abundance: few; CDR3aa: CASSLSPDTGELFF; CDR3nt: TGTGCCAGCAGCTTAAGCCCCGACACCGGGGAGCTGTTTTTT
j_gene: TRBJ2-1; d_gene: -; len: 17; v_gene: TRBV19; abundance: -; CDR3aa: CASSISSTTSSYNEQFF; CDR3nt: TGTGCCAGTAGTATAAGCTCGACTACAAGCTCCTACAATGAGCAGTTCTTC
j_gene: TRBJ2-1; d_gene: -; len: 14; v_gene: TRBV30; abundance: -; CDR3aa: CAWSVGGGINEQFF; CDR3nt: TGTGCCTGGAGTGTAGGGGGGGGTATCAATGAGCAGTTCTTC
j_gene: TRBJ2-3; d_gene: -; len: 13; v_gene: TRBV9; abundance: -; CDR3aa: CASSSAGTDTQYF; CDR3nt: TGTGCCAGCAGCTCAGCCGGTACAGATACGCAGTATTTT
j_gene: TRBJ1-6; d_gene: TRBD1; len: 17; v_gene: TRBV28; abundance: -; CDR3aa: CASSTRYGTVDNSPLHF; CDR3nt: TGTGCCAGCAGTACCAGATACGGGACAGTAGATAATTCACCCCTCCACTTT
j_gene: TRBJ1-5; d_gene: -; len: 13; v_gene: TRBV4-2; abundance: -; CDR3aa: CASSQDGDQPQHF; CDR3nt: TGTGCCAGCAGCCAAGATGGGGATCAGCCCCAGCATTTT
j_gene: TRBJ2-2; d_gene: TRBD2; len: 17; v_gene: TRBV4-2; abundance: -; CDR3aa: CASSQGTSGSGTGELFF; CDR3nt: TGTGCCAGCAGCCAAGGGACTAGCGGGAGTGGTACCGGGGAGCTGTTTTTT
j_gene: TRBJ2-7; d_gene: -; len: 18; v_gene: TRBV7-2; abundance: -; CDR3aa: CASSLVGVLAGGTYEQYF; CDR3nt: TGTGCCAGCAGCTTAGTGGGGGTACTAGCTGGGGGGACCTACGAGCAGTACTTC
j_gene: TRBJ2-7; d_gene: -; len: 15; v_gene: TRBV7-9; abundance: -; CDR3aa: CASSPDAAFGGEQYF; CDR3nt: TGTGCCAGCAGCCCGGACGCCGCCTTTGGGGGCGAGCAGTACTTC
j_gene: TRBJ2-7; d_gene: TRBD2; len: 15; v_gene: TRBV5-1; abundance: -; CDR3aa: CASSSIAGGAYEQYF; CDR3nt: TGCGCCAGCAGCTCGATAGCGGGAGGGGCCTACGAGCAGTACTTC
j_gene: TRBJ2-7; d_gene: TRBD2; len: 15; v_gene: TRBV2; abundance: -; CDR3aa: CASSGTSGRAGEQYF; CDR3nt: TGTGCCAGCAGTGGGACTAGCGGGAGGGCCGGCGAGCAGTACTTC
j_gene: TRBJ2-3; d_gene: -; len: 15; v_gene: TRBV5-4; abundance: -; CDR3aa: CASSSPARGTDTQYF; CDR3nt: TGTGCCAGCAGCTCTCCCGCCCGAGGCACAGATACGCAGTATTTT
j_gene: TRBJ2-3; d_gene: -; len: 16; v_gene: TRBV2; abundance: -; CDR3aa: CASSPRGSGPTDTQYF; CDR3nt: TGTGCCAGCAGTCCCCGGGGTAGCGGACCCACAGATACGCAGTATTTT
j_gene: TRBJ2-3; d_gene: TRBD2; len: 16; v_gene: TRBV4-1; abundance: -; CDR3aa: CASSQGRRGSTDTQYF; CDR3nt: TGCGCCAGCAGCCAAGGTAGGCGGGGGAGCACAGACACGCAGTATTTT
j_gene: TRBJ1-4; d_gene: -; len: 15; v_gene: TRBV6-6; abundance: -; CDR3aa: CASSYTAGTTEKLFF; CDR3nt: TGTGCCAGCAGTTACACAGCCGGGACAACTGAAAAACTGTTTTTT
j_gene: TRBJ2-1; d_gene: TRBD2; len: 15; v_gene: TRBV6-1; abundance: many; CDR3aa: CASSDEAGEYNEQFF; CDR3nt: TGTGCCAGCAGTGATGAAGCGGGAGAGTACAATGAGCAGTTCTTC
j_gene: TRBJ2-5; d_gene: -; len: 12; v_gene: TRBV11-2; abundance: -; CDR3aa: CASSLDIETQYF; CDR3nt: TGTGCCAGCAGCTTAGATATTGAGACCCAGTACTTC
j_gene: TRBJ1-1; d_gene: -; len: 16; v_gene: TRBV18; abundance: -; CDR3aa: CASSPAAGWVNTEAFF; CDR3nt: TGTGCCAGCTCACCAGCCGCAGGGTGGGTGAACACTGAAGCTTTCTTT
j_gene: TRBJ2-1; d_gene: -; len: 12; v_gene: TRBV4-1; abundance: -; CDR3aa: CASSQGDNEQFF; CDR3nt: TGCGCCAGCAGCCAAGGGGACAATGAGCAGTTCTTC
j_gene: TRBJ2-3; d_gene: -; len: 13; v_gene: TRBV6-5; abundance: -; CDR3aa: CASSYRHTDTQYF; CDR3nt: TGTGCCAGCAGTTACCGACACACAGATACGCAGTATTTT
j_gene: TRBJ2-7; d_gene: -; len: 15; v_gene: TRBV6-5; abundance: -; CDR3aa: CASSYSVRNSYEQYF; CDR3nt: TGTGCCAGCAGTTACTCGGTTCGGAATTCCTACGAGCAGTACTTC
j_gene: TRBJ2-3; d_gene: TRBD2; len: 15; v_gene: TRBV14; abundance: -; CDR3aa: CASSLQRGSGDTQYF; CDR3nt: TGTGCCAGCAGCCTGCAACGCGGGAGTGGGGATACGCAGTATTTT
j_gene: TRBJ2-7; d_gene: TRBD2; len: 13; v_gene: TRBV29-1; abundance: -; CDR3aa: CSVTGTNGYEQYF; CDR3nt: TGCAGCGTAACCGGGACTAATGGATACGAGCAGTACTTC
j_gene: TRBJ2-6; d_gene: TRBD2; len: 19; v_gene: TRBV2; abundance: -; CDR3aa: CASSAPVGSGRSGANVLTF; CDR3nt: TGTGCCAGCAGTGCCCCCGTGGGAAGCGGGAGGTCTGGGGCCAACGTCCTGACTTTC
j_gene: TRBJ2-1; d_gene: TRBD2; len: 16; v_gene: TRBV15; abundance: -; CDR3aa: CATSRDRSSGTNEQFF; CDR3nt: TGTGCCACCAGCAGAGATCGGTCTAGCGGTACCAATGAGCAGTTCTTC
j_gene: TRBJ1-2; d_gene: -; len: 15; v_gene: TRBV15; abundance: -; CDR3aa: CATSSDTGHSIGYTF; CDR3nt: TGTGCCACCAGCAGTGATACGGGACACAGTATTGGCTACACCTTC
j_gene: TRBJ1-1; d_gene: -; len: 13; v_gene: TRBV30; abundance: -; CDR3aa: CAWMWTANTEAFF; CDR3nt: TGTGCCTGGATGTGGACGGCGAACACTGAAGCTTTCTTT
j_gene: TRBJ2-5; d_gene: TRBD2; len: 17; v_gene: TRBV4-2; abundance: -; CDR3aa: CASSQLDTAGGRETQYF; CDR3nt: TGTGCCAGCAGCCAATTGGATACGGCGGGAGGGAGGGAGACCCAGTACTTC